This is a list of T cell receptor beta chains from one sample in a study of blood T cell repertoires in COVID-19. Produced via immunoSEQ multiplex PCR; TCRdb's table is partial and in-frame only. This sample yields about 250,000 clones, of which around 82% are seen a single time; approximately 5% belongs to the top ten. Sequenced sample: peripheral blood. The receptors stem from an elderly woman with active or convalescent COVID-19. Both conserved end residues are trimmed from each CDR3.

v_gene | CDR3aa
TRBV5-1 | ASSLDPGNNQPQH
TRBV28 | ASSLGRGGGYT
TRBV19 | ASSTGTSGRNEQF
TRBV2 | ASRGPGTSGGPSYEQY
TRBV9 | ASSKQGPYGYT
TRBV28 | ASSSTGGRTEAF
TRBV9 | ASSVSWTSGQETQY
TRBV5-1 | ASSPAANEKLF
TRBV3-1/TRBV3-2 | ASSQGQTLSYNEQF
TRBV28 | ASKGPEAGRHQPQH
TRBV5-1 | ASSYGAQGNTIY
TRBV5-1 | ASSLAGRGWSTEAF
TRBV11-2 | ASSLSAGVKGNEKLF
TRBV3-1/TRBV3-2 | ASSHLRGVIRETQY
TRBV28 | ASRPSGVNEQF
TRBV5-6 | ASSLGGTGSLGYT
TRBV11-2 | ASSAIFGVPEAF
TRBV10-3 | AIRGQGVETQY
TRBV28 | ASRETGGLETQY
TRBV2 | ASSLDGGHNQPQH
TRBV5-1 | ASSLGGLGNEQF
TRBV21-1 | ASRKGTGSRANQPQH
TRBV6-4 | ASSEGQGLYGYT
TRBV18 | ASSGLGGEKLF
TRBV4-1 | ASSQDPPGQDDTDTQY
TRBV5-1 | ASSFGAGELF
TRBV19 | ASSEDRGVNQPQH
TRBV2 | ASSSQDVYGYT
TRBV5-1 | ASSLGQASPLH
TRBV19 | ASSITPSYGYT
TRBV5-4 | ASSSRQGQGTEAF
TRBV5-1 | ASSFTGQGSWEQF
TRBV6-1 | ASKEGPEEAF
TRBV11-3 | ASSTTRDRVNQPQH
TRBV15 | ATSRSAIGDNEKLF
TRBV9 | ASSGRDIRSEQF
TRBV7-2 | ASIPKIQGANTEAF
TRBV9 | ASSVRSGGTGELF
TRBV28 | ASSFWTVKEDTEAF
TRBV24-1 | ATSDSGTGTYNEQF
TRBV19 | ATSRDNNQPQH
TRBV30 | AWSVRKRAGNEQF
TRBV18 | ASSPVGDTYGYT
TRBV28 | ASSLSHGRGNEKLF
TRBV29-1 | SVKGPMNTEAF
TRBV4-1 | ASSQAQANYGYT
TRBV5-1 | ASSLLSLGGTDTQY
TRBV19 | ASSMRDYPYEQY
TRBV19 | ASIQGAFYGYT
TRBV18 | ASSPLAGTPSYNEQF
TRBV11-3 | ASARGQGWNEQF
TRBV10-2 | ASSGGTGANTEAF
TRBV19 | ASSIHPGQITTNEKLF
TRBV27 | ASSSLDRAGYT
TRBV2 | ASVTGYNYGYT
TRBV28 | ASSLRDRVGGAF
TRBV5-1 | ASTRSGSEVYEQY
TRBV7-9 | ASSPPRVSYGYT